This T cell receptor beta chain came from a study of blood T cell repertoires in COVID-19. Here immunoSEQ multiplex PCR was the method, and the copy in TCRdb shows in-frame clones only, minus some. Seen here are under 200,000 clones, around 91% observed once, and the top ten hold approximately 0.77%. The receptor comes from a woman aged 18 to 35 who had recovered from COVID-19. The specimen sequenced was PBMCs or T cells enriched from blood (not recorded which).

This CDR3 is CASSRGLAGWGDTQYF. The CDR3 nucleotides are TGTGCCAGCAGCCGGGGACTAGCGGGGTGGGGAGATACGCAGTATTTT. The chain couples TRBV7-9 to TRBJ2-3; 13 nucleotides agree with TRBD2. CDR3 length: 16 residues. The V gene's germline CDR1 is SEHNR and CDR2 FQNEAQ (reference sequence). V lost 5 bases and J lost 5; bases outside the gene matches: 7.